The 19 T cell receptor beta chains listed next were all sequenced from one sample in a study of CD8 T cells in acute hepatitis C reinfection. Assay: immunoSEQ multiplex PCR; the TCRdb copy retains only in-frame clones and omits some. The data show around 34,000 clones, with approximately 87% seen just once and 0.5% to 0.65% held by the top ten. Time point here: naive CD8 control sorted from an acute-time-point sample. The material sequenced was naive CD8+ T cells from PBMCs. The receptor source for this set is a man aged 25 to 40 with chronic hepatitis C.

The chain uses TRBV9 and TRBJ2-1; weak D call: TRBD1 (6 bases). CDR1 SGDLS and CDR2 YYNGEE come from the germline V gene. V dropped 0 bases and J dropped 9 bases, with 13 bases sitting between them. There are 14 residues in the CDR3. The DNA of the CDR3 is TGTGCCAGCAGCGTAGAGTTGGGGGCGGTTGAGCAGTTCTTC. It encodes CASSVELGAVEQFF. The entire variable domain, with the rest obtained from reference TRBV9 and TRBJ2-1, is as follows: DSGVTQTPKHLITATGQRVTLRCSPRSGDLSVYWYQQSLDQGLQFLIQYYNGEERAKGNILERFSAQQFPDLHSELNLSSLELGDSALYFCASSVELGAVEQFFGPGTRLTVL.

The V and J genes are TRBV27 and TRBJ2-2; either TRBD1 or TRBD2 may supply D (5 bases each). Between the trimmed V and J ends, which lost 2 bases and 2 bases, there was a span of 6 bases. There are 14 residues in the CDR3. The V gene's germline CDR1 is MNHEY and CDR2 SMNVEV (reference sequence). CDR3 DNA sequence: TGTGCCAGCAGTTTAGGGACCAACACCGGGGAGCTGTTTTTT. It specifies CASSLGTNTGELFF.

This clone has only one observation. The chain has TRBV7-9 and TRBJ2-7; D is unclear. Germline V gives CDR1 SEHNR, CDR2 FQNEAQ (reference sequence). The CDR3 has 14 residues. The ends were cut back, 4 bases at V and 12 bases at J, with 22 bases in the middle. The CDR3 sequence is CASSSPGDIPYPYF. The CDR3 DNA sequence: TGTGCCAGCAGCTCCCCCGGAGATATTCCCTACCCGTACTTC.

In its sample, this clone was seen once. The chain couples TRBV7-6 to TRBJ2-2; D is perhaps TRBD2 (5 bases). V lost 8 bases and J lost 0, with 16 bases in between. Germline V gene sequence: CDR1 SGHVS, CDR2 FNYEAQ. This CDR3 contains 16 residues. CDR3 amino acids: CASGMGWGANTGELFF. CDR3 DNA: TGTGCCAGCGGTATGGGATGGGGAGCGAACACCGGGGAGCTGTTTTTT.

This clone was seen more than once but under ten times. V usage is TRBV4-1 and J usage is TRBJ1-2, with TRBD1 matching over 7 bases. CDR3 size: 18 residues. V trimming: 3 bases; J trimming: 4 bases; junction bases outside the gene matches: 17. Germline assignment: CDR1 MGHRA and CDR2 YSYEKL. CDR3 loop: CASSQTTYPGGEGYGYTF. The CDR3 bases are TGCGCCAGCAGCCAGACGACCTACCCAGGGGGTGAGGGCTATGGCTACACCTTC.

The V call is TRBV29-1, the J call TRBJ2-7; no clear D. CDR3 length equals 13 residues. V dropped 5 bases and J dropped 2 bases, with 13 bases sitting between them. Germline lookup yields CDR1 SQVTM and CDR2 ANQGSEA. This CDR3 reads CSVSFGSTYEQYF. The CDR3 DNA sequence: TGCAGCGTTAGCTTCGGCAGTACCTACGAGCAGTACTTC.

This chain links TRBV9 with TRBJ2-7, with TRBD1 as a possible D gene (5 bases). Germline assignment: CDR1 SGDLS and CDR2 YYNGEE. The CDR3 runs 13 residues. V was pared by 3 bases and J by 3 bases, with 10 bases between. CDR3 amino acids: CASSGTDIYEQYF. The CDR3 DNA reads as TGTGCCAGCAGCGGAACGGACATCTACGAGCAGTACTTC.

CDR3 nucleotide sequence: TGTGCCAGTAGACGGCAGGGAGATAGAGGCTACACCTTC. This encodes CASRRQGDRGYTF. This chain links TRBV19 with TRBJ1-2; D may be TRBD1 (5 bases). Trimming left V 6 bases short and J 8 bases short, with 16 bases between. CDR3 length equals 13 residues. CDR1 is LNHDA and CDR2 is SQIVND in the germline V gene (reference sequence).

There are a few counts of this clone. This chain links TRBV6-5 with TRBJ1-2; D is perhaps TRBD1 (5 bases). CDR1 and CDR2 from the germline V gene are MNHEY and SVGAGI. The CDR3 has 14 residues. V was trimmed by 2 bases and J by 6 bases, leaving 13 bases between them. In DNA form, the CDR3 reads TGTGCCAGCAGTTACCAGGGACCCTCCAATGGCTACACCTTC. Translating gives CASSYQGPSNGYTF.

The table lists this clone with a few counts. This chain links TRBV4-2 with TRBJ2-7, with 7 bases aligning to TRBD1. This CDR3 spans 13 amino acids. CDR1 and CDR2 (germline): LGHNA, YNFKEQ. V gave up 4 bases and J gave up 5 bases; unmatched junction bases: 5. As DNA, the CDR3 is TGTGCCAGCAGCCCCACGACAGGGAACGAGCAGTACTTC. It is translated as CASSPTTGNEQYF.

This clone appeared a single time. The rearrangement uses TRBV6-1 and TRBJ2-5, with D maybe TRBD2 (6 bases). This CDR3 spans 16 amino acids. CDR1 MNHNS and CDR2 SASEGT come from the germline V gene. V lost 3 bases to trimming and J lost 4 bases, with 18 bases between them. CDR3 sequence: CASSELAEVAAETQYF. Written as DNA, the CDR3 is TGTGCCAGCAGTGAGCTAGCCGAGGTAGCGGCAGAGACCCAGTACTTC.

The chain has TRBV12-5 and TRBJ1-2; 7 bases map to TRBD1. The germline V gene has CDR1 LGHNT and CDR2 FRNRAP. The length of the CDR3 is 13 residues. Losses at the gene ends were 5 bases for V and 6 bases for J; bases not matched to a gene: 6. Written as DNA, the CDR3 is TGTGCTAGTGGTGCCAAGGGGGCGGATGGCTACACCTTC. Its translation: CASGAKGADGYTF.

The gene calls are TRBV29-1 and TRBJ1-1; a weak D match, TRBD1 (6 bases). The CDR3 runs 13 residues. From germline, CDR1 is SQVTM and CDR2 ANQGSEA. The V end lost 4 bases, the J end lost 9 bases, and 18 bases lay between the germline ends. CDR3 protein: CSVGGGDSGKAFF. The CDR3 DNA reads as TGCAGCGTTGGAGGGGGAGATTCGGGGAAAGCTTTCTTT.

The chain links TRBV6-5 to TRBJ2-2; D is undetermined. CDR3 length: 15 residues. Between the trimmed V and J ends, which lost 2 bases and 0 bases, there was a span of 7 bases. Looked up from germline, CDR1 is MNHEY and CDR2 is SVGAGI. CDR3 nucleotides: TGTGCCAGCAGTTACCTCCTGACGAACACCGGGGAGCTGTTTTTT. It is translated as CASSYLLTNTGELFF.

This clone was seen only a few times. One junction end does not reproduce the germline sequence, and a read error may be involved. The chain joins TRBV7-6 to TRBJ1-1; 7 bases align to TRBD1. The CDR3 sequence is 15 residues long. Germline loops: CDR1 SGHVS, CDR2 FNYEAQ. The CDR3 coding sequence is TGTGCCAGCAGTTTAGCGACAGGGATGAACACTGAAGCTTTCTTT. Protein product: CASSLATGMNTEAFF.

The chain has TRBV7-9 and TRBJ1-5; D gene uncertain. V was pared by 1 base and J by 3 bases, with 4 bases between. The CDR3 spans 13 residues. Germline V lookup: CDR1 SEHNR, CDR2 FQNEAQ (reference sequence). The CDR3: CASSLEPNQPQHF. The DNA for the CDR3 is TGTGCCAGCAGCTTAGAGCCCAATCAGCCCCAGCATTTT.

V gene TRBV9 combines with J gene TRBJ1-2, with a possible D match to TRBD1 (5 bases). CDR3 length: 12 residues. Germline V gene lookup returns CDR1 SGDLS and CDR2 YYNGEE. Trimming shortened V by 3 bases and J by 4 bases, and 7 bases separated the two germline ends. The CDR3 spells CASSADSYGYTF. The CDR3 coding sequence is TGTGCCAGCAGCGCCGACAGCTATGGCTACACCTTC. Combining the CDR3 with reference TRBV9 and TRBJ1-2 gives the whole variable domain DSGVTQTPKHLITATGQRVTLRCSPRSGDLSVYWYQQSLDQGLQFLIQYYNGEERAKGNILERFSAQQFPDLHSELNLSSLELGDSALYFCASSADSYGYTFGSGTRLTVV.

V usage is TRBV27 and J usage is TRBJ1-4; D ambiguous. Trimming left V 1 base short and J 5 bases short, with 8 bases between. The length of the CDR3 is 14 residues. The germline CDR1 and CDR2 sequences are MNHEY and SMNVEV (reference sequence). The CDR3 spells CASSLFSVNEKLFF. DNA of the CDR3: TGTGCCAGCAGTTTATTCTCGGTGAATGAAAAACTGTTTTTT. Full variable domain (missing parts from reference TRBV27 and TRBJ1-4): EAQVTQNPRYLITVTGKKLTVTCSQNMNHEYMSWYRQDPGLGLRQIYYSMNVEVTDKGDVPEGYKVSRKEKRNFPLILESPSPNQTSLYFCASSLFSVNEKLFFGSGTQLSVL.

Comment on this clone: The junction shows a germline mismatch at one end, possibly a read error. The chain uses TRBV7-7 and TRBJ2-2; D perhaps matches TRBD1 (5 bases). CDR3 length equals 12 residues. Germline V gene data show CDR1 as SSHAT and CDR2 as FNYEAQ (reference sequence). The CDR3 sequence: CASSPGSGELFF. The CDR3 DNA is TGTGCTAGCAGCCCAGGGTCCGGGGAGCTGTTTTTT.